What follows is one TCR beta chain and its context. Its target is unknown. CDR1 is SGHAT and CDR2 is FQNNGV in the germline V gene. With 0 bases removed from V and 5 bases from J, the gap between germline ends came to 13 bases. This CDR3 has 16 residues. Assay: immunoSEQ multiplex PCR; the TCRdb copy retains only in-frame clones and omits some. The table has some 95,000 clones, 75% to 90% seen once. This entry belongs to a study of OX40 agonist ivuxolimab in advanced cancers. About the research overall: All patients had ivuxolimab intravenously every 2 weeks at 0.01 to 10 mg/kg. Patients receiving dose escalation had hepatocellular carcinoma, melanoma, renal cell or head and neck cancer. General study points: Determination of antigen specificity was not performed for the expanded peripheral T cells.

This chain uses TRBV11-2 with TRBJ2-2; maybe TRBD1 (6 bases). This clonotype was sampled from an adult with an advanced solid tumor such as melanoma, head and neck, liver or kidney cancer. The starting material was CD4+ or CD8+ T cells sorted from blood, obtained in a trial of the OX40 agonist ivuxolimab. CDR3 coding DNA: TGTGCCAGCAGCTTAGACCTACAGGGTGGAACCGGGGAGCTGTTTTTT. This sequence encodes CASSLDLQGGTGELFF.